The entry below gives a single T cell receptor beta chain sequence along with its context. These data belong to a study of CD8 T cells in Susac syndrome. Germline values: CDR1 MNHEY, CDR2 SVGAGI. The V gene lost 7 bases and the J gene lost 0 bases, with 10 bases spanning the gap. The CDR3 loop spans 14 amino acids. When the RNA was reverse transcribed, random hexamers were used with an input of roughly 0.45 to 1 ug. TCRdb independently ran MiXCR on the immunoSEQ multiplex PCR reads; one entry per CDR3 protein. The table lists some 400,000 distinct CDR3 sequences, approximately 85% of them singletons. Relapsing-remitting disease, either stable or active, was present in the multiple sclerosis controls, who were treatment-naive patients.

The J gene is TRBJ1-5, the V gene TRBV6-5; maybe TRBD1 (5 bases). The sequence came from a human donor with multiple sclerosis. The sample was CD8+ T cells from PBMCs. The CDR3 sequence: CASKAGHSNQPQHF. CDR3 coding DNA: TGTGCCAGCAAGGCAGGGCATAGCAATCAGCCCCAGCATTTT.